This T cell receptor beta chain was profiled in a study of post-analysis software for immune sequencing data. Comment on this clonotype: Its antigen is still unknown. This may arise from a read error, as a much more abundant clone is one base away.

This CDR3 contains 14 residues. Germline loops: CDR1 SGHTA, CDR2 FQGNSA. Trimming removed 5 bases from V and 7 bases from J, with 18 bases in between. Unique-molecular-identifier-tagged TCR beta cDNA libraries were used. MiXCR was run by TCRdb on the PCR reads, yielding one entry per CDR3 protein. Counted here are more than 450,000 distinct CDR3 sequences, roughly 34% occurring once; the ten biggest clones make up 5% to 6%. Overall study findings and caveats: In patients, TRBV5-6, TRBV5-1 and TRBV20-1 belonged to four or five TRBV segments found more frequently than in controls.

This sequence originates from a girl younger than 18 with multiple sclerosis. The genes are TRBV7-2 and TRBJ2-7, with D tentatively TRBD1 (5 bases). Sequencing used blood. The CDR3 protein is CASSPDTSYNEQYF. The CDR3 region has the DNA TGTGCCAGCAGCCCGGACACCTCCTACAATGAGCAGTACTTC.